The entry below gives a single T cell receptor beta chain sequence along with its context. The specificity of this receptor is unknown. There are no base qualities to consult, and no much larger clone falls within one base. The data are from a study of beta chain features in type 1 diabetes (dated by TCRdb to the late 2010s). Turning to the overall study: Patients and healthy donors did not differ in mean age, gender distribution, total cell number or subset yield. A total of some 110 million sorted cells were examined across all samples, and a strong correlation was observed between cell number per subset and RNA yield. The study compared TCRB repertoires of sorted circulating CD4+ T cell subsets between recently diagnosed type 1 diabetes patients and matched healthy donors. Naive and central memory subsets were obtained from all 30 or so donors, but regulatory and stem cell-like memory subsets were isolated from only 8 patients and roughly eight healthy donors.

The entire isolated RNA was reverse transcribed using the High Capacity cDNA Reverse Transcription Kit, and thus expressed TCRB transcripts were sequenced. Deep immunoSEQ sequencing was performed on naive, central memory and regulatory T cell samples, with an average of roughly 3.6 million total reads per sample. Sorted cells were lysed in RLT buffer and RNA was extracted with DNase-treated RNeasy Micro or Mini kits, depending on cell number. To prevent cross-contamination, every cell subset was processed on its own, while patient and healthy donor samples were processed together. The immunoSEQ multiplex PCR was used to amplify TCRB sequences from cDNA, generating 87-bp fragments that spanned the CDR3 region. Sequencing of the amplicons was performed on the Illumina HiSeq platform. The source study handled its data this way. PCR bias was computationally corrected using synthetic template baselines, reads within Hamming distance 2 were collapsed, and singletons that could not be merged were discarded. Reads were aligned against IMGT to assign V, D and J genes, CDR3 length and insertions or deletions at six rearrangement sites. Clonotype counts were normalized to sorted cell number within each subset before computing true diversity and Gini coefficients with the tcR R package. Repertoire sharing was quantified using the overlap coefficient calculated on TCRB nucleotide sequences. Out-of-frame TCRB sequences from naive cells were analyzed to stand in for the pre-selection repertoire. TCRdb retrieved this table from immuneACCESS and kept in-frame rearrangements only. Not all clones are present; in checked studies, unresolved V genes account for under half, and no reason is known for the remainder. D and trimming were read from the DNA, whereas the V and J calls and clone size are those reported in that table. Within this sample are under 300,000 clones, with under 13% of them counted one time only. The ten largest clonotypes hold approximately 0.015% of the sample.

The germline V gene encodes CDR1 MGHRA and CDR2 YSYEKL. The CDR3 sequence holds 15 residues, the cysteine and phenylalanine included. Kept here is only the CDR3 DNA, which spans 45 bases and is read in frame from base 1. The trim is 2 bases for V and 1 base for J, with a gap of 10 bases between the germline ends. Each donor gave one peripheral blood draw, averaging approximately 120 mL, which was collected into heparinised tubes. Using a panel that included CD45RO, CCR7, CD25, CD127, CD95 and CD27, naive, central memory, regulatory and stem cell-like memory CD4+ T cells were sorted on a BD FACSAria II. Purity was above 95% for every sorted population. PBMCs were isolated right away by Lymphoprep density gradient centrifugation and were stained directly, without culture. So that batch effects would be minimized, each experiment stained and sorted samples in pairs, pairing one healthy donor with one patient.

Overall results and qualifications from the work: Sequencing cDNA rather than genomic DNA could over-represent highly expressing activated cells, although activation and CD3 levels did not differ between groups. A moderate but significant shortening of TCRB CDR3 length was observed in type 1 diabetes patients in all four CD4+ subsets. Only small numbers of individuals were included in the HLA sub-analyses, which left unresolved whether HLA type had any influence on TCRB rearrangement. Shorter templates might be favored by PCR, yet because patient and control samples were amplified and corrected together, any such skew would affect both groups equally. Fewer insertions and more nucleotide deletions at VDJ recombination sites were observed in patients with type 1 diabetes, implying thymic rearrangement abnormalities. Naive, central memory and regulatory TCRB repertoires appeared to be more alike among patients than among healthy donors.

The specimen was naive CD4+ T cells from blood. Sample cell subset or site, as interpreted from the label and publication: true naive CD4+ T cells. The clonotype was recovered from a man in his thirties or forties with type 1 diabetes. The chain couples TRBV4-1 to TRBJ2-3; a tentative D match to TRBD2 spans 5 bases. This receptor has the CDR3 CASSQLGLRTDTQYF. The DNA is TGCGCCAGCAGCCAACTAGGACTTCGCACAGATACGCAGTATTTT.